The rows below give T cell receptor beta chains drawn from one sample of a study of T cell changes during pregnancy in multiple sclerosis. Data came from immunoSEQ multiplex PCR; TCRdb stores just in-frame clones and leaves some out. Of 65,000 to 75,000 clones listed, approximately 92% are singletons. The sequences come from CD8+ T cells from peripheral blood mononuclear cells, collected in the third trimester of pregnancy. The receptors stem from a female donor in good health, enrolled as a control in a pregnancy study. CDR3s include the opening cysteine and the closing phenylalanine or tryptophan.

TRBJ2-2,TRBV29-1,CSVEDREAGELFF
TRBJ1-1,TRBV19,CASSIQGSNTEAFF
TRBJ2-2,TRBV4-1,CASSQDEGLADLTNTGELFF
TRBJ1-2,TRBV12-5,CASGLVRGGDRYGYTF
TRBJ2-1,TRBV14,CASSQEIGQGLYNEQFF
TRBJ1-6,TRBV30,CAWRPGSALSPLHF
TRBJ2-7,TRBV9,CASSVGTGAYEQYF
TRBJ2-3,TRBV6-1,CASSVSSGGTDTQYF
TRBJ1-5,TRBV7-9,CASSLAAGYQPQHF
TRBJ2-1,TRBV6-1,CASSEAWGGSYNEQFF
TRBJ1-2,TRBV28,CASSLDRGHGYGYTF
TRBJ2-3,TRBV6-5,CASSYSTGGPQDTQYF
TRBJ2-1,TRBV5-1,CASSYGPSVERDEQFF
TRBJ2-7,TRBV5-4,CASSSSSYEQYF
TRBJ2-5,TRBV4-3,CASSQVLWDSEYF
TRBJ2-7,TRBV15,CATSRETSGTAYEQYF
TRBJ2-1,TRBV7-6,CASTLGPEQFF
TRBJ2-2,TRBV4-3,CASSRRGGPGELFF
TRBJ2-7,TRBV9,CASSLGTGSYEQYF
TRBJ1-2,TRBV27,CASSPRGASILYTF
TRBJ2-1,TRBV5-1,CASSLEQAPYNEQFF
TRBJ1-1,TRBV9,CASSIMNTEAFF
TRBJ2-1,TRBV29-1,CSVLRPTSSNEQFF
TRBJ1-1,TRBV9,CASSAGGNTEAFF
TRBJ1-3,TRBV4-1,CASSRTGRVDWGNTIYF
TRBJ2-7,TRBV7-9,CASSSRTGTHEQYF
TRBJ1-4,TRBV18,CASSPPAGLGEKLFF
TRBJ1-2,TRBV5-8,CASSLVGQSYGYTF
TRBJ1-1,TRBV27,CASSFTGATEAFF
TRBJ1-1,TRBV6-6,CASSPSLMNTEAFF
TRBJ1-1,TRBV6-6,CASRPPQQGAGTEAFF
TRBJ1-2,TRBV7-9,CASSVAEGASGYTF
TRBJ2-7,TRBV6-1,CASSPRTGVTYEQYF
TRBJ1-1,TRBV30,CACIRGPIMNTEAFF
TRBJ1-3,TRBV25-1,CASSGRGTGNTIYF
TRBJ2-7,TRBV7-9,CASSPPLTGSSYEQYF
TRBJ1-2,TRBV11-1,CASSLAAGGESNGYTF
TRBJ1-3,TRBV30,CAWLTGAGNTIYF
TRBJ2-7,TRBV27,CASSFGPNSYEQYF
TRBJ1-1,TRBV7-2,CASSQPRRATDEAFF
TRBJ2-5,TRBV14,CASSPLRGQETQYF
TRBJ1-1,TRBV18,CASSPTKAEAFF
TRBJ2-7,TRBV6-6,CASSYEAGGSYEQYF
TRBJ1-1,TRBV4-1,CASSGGTGANTEAFF
TRBJ1-1,TRBV7-9,CASSLARDRENTEAFF
TRBJ1-1,TRBV5-1,CASSETGLLNTEAFF
TRBJ2-7,TRBV5-1,CASSTGTGLYEQYF
TRBJ1-3,TRBV7-9,CASSLTVTASGNTIYF
TRBJ1-1,TRBV7-9,CASSFLYGREDTEAFF
TRBJ2-1,TRBV7-9,CASSFPSGGNNEQFF
TRBJ1-1,TRBV29-1,CSVFTGTGGFFSEAFF
TRBJ2-7,TRBV10-3,CAISEGVAGSYEQYF